A single sample is the source of the 12 T cell receptor beta chains below, sequenced in a study of CD8+ T cells in alopecia areata (dated by TCRdb to 2016 to 2018). The library was built by means of the immunoSEQ multiplex PCR assay. To provide template for TCR sequencing, every sample had RNA extracted and reverse transcribed into cDNA. The clones in this table, taken by TCRdb from immuneACCESS, are in-frame only. Not every clone is retained; where verified, under half of the shortfall comes from an unresolved V gene, and the cause of the rest is unknown. The sample table records around 140,000 clones; 40% to 55% of these occur just once. The ten largest clones add up to 0.85% to 1% of the sample. The time point label, read with the paper, signifies: baseline before oral tofacitinib. The sample here was CD4+ T cells sorted from blood, taken at week 0. These TCRs come from a human donor with alopecia areata.

This clone was observed a single time. The rearrangement joins TRBV15 to TRBJ1-5; D unresolved. The CDR3 spans 13 residues. Trimming removed 5 bases from V and 3 bases from J, with 8 bases in between. Germline values: CDR1 LNHNV, CDR2 YYDKDF (reference sequence). The CDR3 DNA follows: TGTGCCACCAGCTCAACGTACAATCAGCCCCAGCATTTT. It encodes CATSSTYNQPQHF.

The J gene is TRBJ2-3, the V gene TRBV4-2; the match to TRBD2 covers 13 bases. The trim removed 1 base at V and 4 bases at J, leaving 5 bases unmatched. The CDR3 is made up of 17 amino acids. Germline V CDR1 and CDR2: LGHNA, YNFKEQ. This CDR3 reads CASSQALLAGGADTQYF. As DNA, the CDR3 is TGTGCCAGCAGCCAAGCTTTACTAGCGGGAGGGGCAGATACGCAGTATTTT.

About this clone itself: Other DNA variants within this sample encode the same CDR3. The CDR3 loop is CSASDYYEQYF. The CDR3 nucleotides read TGCAGTGCTAGCGACTATTACGAGCAGTACTTC. The chain combines TRBV20-1 with TRBJ2-7, with a possible D match to TRBD2 (5 bases). This CDR3 contains 11 residues. Germline lookup yields CDR1 DFQATT and CDR2 SNEGSKA (reference sequence). V gave up 3 bases and J gave up 4 bases, with 7 bases separating them.

This clone was found a few times. This chain joins TRBV11-2 and TRBJ2-2, with D possibly matching TRBD1 (5 bases). Per germline, CDR1 SGHAT and CDR2 FQNNGV. This CDR3 has 14 residues. Trimming stripped 8 bases from V and 8 bases from J, with 18 bases between. The CDR3 is CASVPNPGAGELFF. In DNA, the CDR3 is TGTGCCAGCGTACCGAACCCTGGGGCGGGGGAGCTGTTTTTT.

This clone was detected a few times. This chain links TRBV29-1 with TRBJ1-2, with 8 bases aligning to TRBD1. Germline trimming cut 4 bases from V and 2 bases from J; bases unmatched to any gene: 9. Germline V gene data show CDR1 as SQVTM and CDR2 as ANQGSEA. This CDR3 contains 15 residues. CDR3 DNA sequence: TGCAGCGTTGTCGGCAGGGGGCTTGTAAACTATGGCTACACCTTC. It is translated as CSVVGRGLVNYGYTF.

The chain has TRBV25-1 and TRBJ1-2; D possibly corresponds to TRBD1 (5 bases). Germline CDR1 reads MGHDK; CDR2 reads SYGVNS. V dropped 5 bases and J dropped 2 bases, with 12 bases sitting between them. CDR3 length: 14 residues. Here the CDR3 reads CASSSGHTNYGYTF. The CDR3, as DNA: TGTGCCAGCAGTTCCGGACATACCAACTATGGCTACACCTTC.

The chain combines TRBV19 with TRBJ2-6; no reliable D call. CDR3 length: 18 residues. Germline values: CDR1 LNHDA, CDR2 SQIVND (reference sequence). Trimming took off 1 base at V and 0 bases at J, with 13 bases between the two ends. In DNA, the CDR3 is TGTGCCAGTAGTATAGTGGGCCGGGTGCCCTCTGGGGCCAACGTCCTGACTTTC. Translating it yields CASSIVGRVPSGANVLTF.

The table lists this clone with a few counts. The sample carries other DNA sequences with the same CDR3. This chain links TRBV6-5 with TRBJ1-5; D gene uncertain. CDR1 and CDR2 from the germline V gene are MNHEY and SVGAGI. The length of the CDR3 is 12 residues. Trimming stripped 6 bases from V and 4 bases from J, with 7 bases between. The CDR3 is CASRNFNQPQHF. The CDR3 nucleotides are TGTGCCAGCAGAAACTTTAATCAGCCCCAGCATTTT.

The chain joins TRBV29-1 to TRBJ2-1; tentative D call: TRBD2 (6 bases). The V end lost 4 bases, the J end lost 9 bases, and 16 bases lay between the germline ends. The CDR3 loop spans 13 amino acids. Germline loops: CDR1 SQVTM, CDR2 ANQGSEA. This CDR3 is CSVVLSARGEQFF. DNA for the CDR3: TGCAGCGTTGTGTTGTCCGCGCGGGGTGAGCAGTTCTTC.

V usage is TRBV29-1 and J usage is TRBJ2-3, with 7 nucleotides matching TRBD2. V lost 6 bases and J lost 0; bases outside the gene matches: 6. CDR1 and CDR2 from the germline V gene are SQVTM and ANQGSEA. CDR3 length: 14 amino acids. CDR3: CSVSRLASTDTQYF. Here the CDR3 DNA reads TGCAGCGTCTCTAGACTAGCCAGCACAGATACGCAGTATTTT.

This chain joins TRBV29-1 and TRBJ2-3; 7 bases are shared with TRBD1. The CDR3 is made up of 14 amino acids. Germline assignment: CDR1 SQVTM and CDR2 ANQGSEA. V shed 5 bases and J 2 bases; nucleotides not matched to a gene: 7. The CDR3 DNA follows: TGCAGCGTTTTGACAGGGTTACACACAGATACGCAGTATTTT. Protein product: CSVLTGLHTDTQYF.

V usage is TRBV29-1 and J usage is TRBJ2-7; the match to TRBD2 covers 8 bases. Per the germline V gene, CDR1 is SQVTM and CDR2 is ANQGSEA. With 3 bases clipped from V and 4 bases from J, the junction kept 5 bases outside the gene matches. This CDR3 region has 13 residues. The CDR3 here is CSVDSAGGYEQYF. CDR3 nucleotides: TGCAGCGTTGACTCCGCGGGAGGTTACGAGCAGTACTTC.